This TCR beta chain was identified in a study of glioma-infiltrating T cells. This CDR3 has 13 residues. The V end was cut by 4 bases, the J end by 2 bases, with 10 bases between. Germline assignment: CDR1 SQVTM and CDR2 ANQGSEA. Amplification of TCR alpha and beta CDR3 regions from RNA used iRepertoire nested multiplex PCR. Each CDR3 protein is one row after TCRdb ran MiXCR on the multiplex PCR reads. The sample has fewer than 250,000 distinct CDR3 sequences, 32% seen once. The V and J genes are TRBV29-1 and TRBJ2-3; D uncertain. What was sequenced was glioma tissue, nonneoplastic brain tissue, or PBMCs (not recorded which). The sequence derives from a human donor with low-grade glioma or glioblastoma, undergoing nonglioma brain surgery, or in good health (not recorded which). The CDR3: CSVGISPTDTQYF. The CDR3 DNA reads TGCAGCGTTGGTATAAGTCCCACAGATACGCAGTATTTT.